This entry is about one TCR beta chain. This sample is drawn from a study of shared clonotypes between healthy human individuals. An even split of each subset's genomic DNA across several immunoSEQ plates was performed. TCRdb's copy holds only in-frame clones and misses some; the assay was immunoSEQ multiplex PCR. The sample has hundreds of thousands of clones; 55% to 85% are singletons. The sequencing input was memory CD4+ T cells sorted from blood. Subset reported: CD45RA-negative fraction. The sequence came from a woman in her 30s in good health.

The CDR3 nucleotides are TGTGCCAGCAGCCGGCAGGGCCATGGCTACACCTTC. This sequence encodes CASSRQGHGYTF. The V call is TRBV6-5, the J call TRBJ1-2; D possibly corresponds to TRBD1 (5 bases). The CDR3 is made up of 12 amino acids. V was clipped by 6 bases and J by 6 bases, with 11 bases between them. Germline assignment: CDR1 MNHEY and CDR2 SVGAGI.